Included here is one T cell receptor (beta chain) sequence, with context. Its cognate antigen has yet to be identified. No base quality values were provided; no much bigger clone lies one nucleotide off. The data are from a study of somatic mutations in T cells in chronic GVHD (dated by TCRdb to about 2020). Trimming takes 1 base from V and 6 bases from J, and the germline ends sit 11 bases apart. CDR1 SGHTS and CDR2 YDEGEE were looked up in the germline V gene. The CDR3 goes from the cysteine to the phenylalanine over 14 residues. Kept here is only the CDR3 DNA, which spans 42 bases and is read in frame from base 1. Genomic DNA was isolated and then used for TCRbeta deep sequencing. TCRbeta CDR3 sequencing and initial data processing were performed as a commercial service with the immunoSEQ assay. The authors processed their data as follows. Reads were demultiplexed, adapter and primer sequences were removed, similar clones were merged by frequency-ratio clustering, and V, D, J genes were annotated with IMGT. Not all clones reach the TCRdb copy of this immuneACCESS table, which keeps in-frame sequences only. Checked studies attribute under half of the gap to unresolved V genes and leave the rest unexplained. From that table come the V and J calls and clone size; the DNA was used to work out D and trimming. The sample table contains some 13,000 clones; only one count was recorded for around 73% of them. The ten largest account for 32% of the sample.

Sorting staining used anti-CD3, anti-CD4, anti-CD8 and a Vbeta20 antibody from the IOTest Beta Mark kit on a FACSAria III, with purity above 99%. Peripheral blood was collected in sodium heparin tubes, and mononuclear cells were isolated by Ficoll-Paque PLUS density gradient centrifugation. Before TCRbeta deep sequencing, the CD4+ Vbeta20+, CD4+ Vbeta20-, and CD8+ T cell fractions were FACS-sorted. The sequencing sample was made of Vbeta20-negative CD4+ T cells from blood. Interpreted using the paper, the cell subset or site label stands for: CD4+ T cells sorted as TCR Vbeta20 negative by flow cytometry. The chain is encoded by TRBV5-8 joined to TRBJ1-5; perhaps TRBD1 is the D gene, with 6 bases matching. The sequence derives from a male patient aged 50 to 60 with chronic graft-versus-host disease. Following a transplant, a fraction of the T cells may be traceable to the graft donor. CDR3 reads: CASSLTGPGQPQHF. The DNA sequence follows: TGTGCCAGCAGCTTGACAGGGCCTGGTCAGCCCCAGCATTTT.